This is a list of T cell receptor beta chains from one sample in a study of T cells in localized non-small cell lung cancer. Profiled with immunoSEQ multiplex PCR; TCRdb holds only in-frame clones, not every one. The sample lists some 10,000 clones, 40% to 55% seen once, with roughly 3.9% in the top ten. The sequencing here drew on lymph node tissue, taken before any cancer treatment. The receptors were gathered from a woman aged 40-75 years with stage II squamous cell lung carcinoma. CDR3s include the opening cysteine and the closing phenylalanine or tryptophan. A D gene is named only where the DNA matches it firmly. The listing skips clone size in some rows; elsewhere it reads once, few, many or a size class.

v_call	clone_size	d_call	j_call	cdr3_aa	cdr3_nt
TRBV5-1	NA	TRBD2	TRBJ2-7	CASRYERGTFEQYF	TGCGCCAGCAGGTACGAGCGGGGGACCTTCGAGCAGTACTTC
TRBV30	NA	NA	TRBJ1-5	CAWSAGQLNQPQHF	TGTGCCTGGAGTGCAGGACAGTTGAATCAGCCCCAGCATTTT
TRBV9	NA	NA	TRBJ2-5	CASSRGWETQYF	TGTGCCAGCTCCCGGGGGTGGGAGACCCAGTACTTC
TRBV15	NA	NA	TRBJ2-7	CATSRGGGTSYEQYF	TGTGCCACCAGCAGAGGGGGCGGGACCTCCTACGAGCAGTACTTC
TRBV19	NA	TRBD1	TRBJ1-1	CASSMMGKGAMNTEAFF	TGTGCCAGTAGTATGATGGGGAAGGGGGCGATGAACACTGAAGCTTTCTTT
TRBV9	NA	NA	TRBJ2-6	CASLLDISGANVLTF	TGTGCCAGCCTACTCGACATTTCTGGGGCCAACGTCCTGACTTTC
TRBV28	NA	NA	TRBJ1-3	CASSLSGTGNTIYF	TGTGCCAGCAGTTTGTCGGGGACTGGAAACACCATATATTTT
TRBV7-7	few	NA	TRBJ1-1	CASSPRSEKNTEAFF	TGTGCCAGCAGCCCTAGGTCCGAAAAGAACACTGAAGCTTTCTTT
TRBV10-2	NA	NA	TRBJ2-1	CASSIERNNEQFF	TGCGCCAGCAGCATAGAGAGGAACAATGAGCAGTTCTTC
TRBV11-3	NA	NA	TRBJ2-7	CASSSGRSTYEQYF	TGTGCCAGCAGCTCGGGGAGGTCTACCTACGAGCAGTACTTC
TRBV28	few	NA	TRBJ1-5	CASRSPAAGRGPQHF	TGTGCCAGCCGCTCCCCGGCAGCTGGGCGGGGGCCCCAGCATTTT
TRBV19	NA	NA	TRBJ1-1	CASSIYPGVNTEAFF	TGTGCCAGTAGTATATATCCGGGCGTGAACACTGAAGCTTTCTTT
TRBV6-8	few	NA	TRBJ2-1	CASRLAVFSYNEQFF	TGTGCCAGCAGACTAGCTGTATTCTCCTACAATGAGCAGTTCTTC
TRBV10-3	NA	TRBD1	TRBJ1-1	CASSDRGNITSWAQAFF	TGTGCCAGCTCCGACAGGGGGAACATTACCTCCTGGGCCCAAGCTTTCTTT
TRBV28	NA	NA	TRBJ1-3	CASSSLSPSGNTIYF	TGTGCCAGCAGCAGCTTGTCCCCCTCTGGAAACACCATATATTTT
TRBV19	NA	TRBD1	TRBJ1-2	CASSPRDRESYTF	TGTGCCAGTAGTCCCAGGGACAGGGAGAGCTACACCTTC
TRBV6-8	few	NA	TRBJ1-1	CASSYLTKSAGWTEAFF	TGTGCCAGCAGTTACCTAACAAAATCGGCAGGGTGGACTGAAGCTTTCTTT
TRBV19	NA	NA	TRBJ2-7	CASSIHTGYEQYF	TGTGCCAGTAGTATTCACACAGGTTACGAGCAGTACTTC
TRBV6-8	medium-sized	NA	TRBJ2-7	CASSGARQTTNKQYF	TGTGCCAGCAGTGGGGCGCGACAGACTACGAACAAGCAGTACTTC
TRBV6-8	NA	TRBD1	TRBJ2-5	CASSLRGPETQYF	TGTGCCAGCAGTCTCAGGGGGCCCGAGACCCAGTACTTC
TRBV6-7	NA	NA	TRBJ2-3	CASSEALGPTGTQYF	TGTGCCAGCAGTGAAGCGCTGGGACCTACGGGTACGCAGTATTTT
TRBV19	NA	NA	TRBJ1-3	CASSRTVSGNTIYF	TGTGCCAGTAGCCGGACAGTCTCTGGAAACACCATATATTTT
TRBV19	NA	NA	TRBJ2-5	CASTGSAVETQYF	TGTGCCAGTACCGGCAGTGCTGTAGAGACCCAGTACTTC
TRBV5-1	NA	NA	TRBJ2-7	CASSFSWGPYEQYF	TGCGCCAGCAGCTTCTCCTGGGGGCCCTACGAGCAGTACTTC
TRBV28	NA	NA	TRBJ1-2	CASSLRAQRGYTF	TGTGCCAGCAGTTTACGGGCCCAGCGCGGCTACACCTTC
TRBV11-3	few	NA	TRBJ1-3	CASSLLRGPSSGNTIYF	TGTGCCAGCAGCTTACTTAGGGGACCGAGCTCTGGAAACACCATATATTTT
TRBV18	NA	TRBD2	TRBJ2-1	CASSQAGVGSSYNEQFF	TGTGCCAGCTCACAGGCGGGGGTCGGAAGCTCCTACAATGAGCAGTTCTTC